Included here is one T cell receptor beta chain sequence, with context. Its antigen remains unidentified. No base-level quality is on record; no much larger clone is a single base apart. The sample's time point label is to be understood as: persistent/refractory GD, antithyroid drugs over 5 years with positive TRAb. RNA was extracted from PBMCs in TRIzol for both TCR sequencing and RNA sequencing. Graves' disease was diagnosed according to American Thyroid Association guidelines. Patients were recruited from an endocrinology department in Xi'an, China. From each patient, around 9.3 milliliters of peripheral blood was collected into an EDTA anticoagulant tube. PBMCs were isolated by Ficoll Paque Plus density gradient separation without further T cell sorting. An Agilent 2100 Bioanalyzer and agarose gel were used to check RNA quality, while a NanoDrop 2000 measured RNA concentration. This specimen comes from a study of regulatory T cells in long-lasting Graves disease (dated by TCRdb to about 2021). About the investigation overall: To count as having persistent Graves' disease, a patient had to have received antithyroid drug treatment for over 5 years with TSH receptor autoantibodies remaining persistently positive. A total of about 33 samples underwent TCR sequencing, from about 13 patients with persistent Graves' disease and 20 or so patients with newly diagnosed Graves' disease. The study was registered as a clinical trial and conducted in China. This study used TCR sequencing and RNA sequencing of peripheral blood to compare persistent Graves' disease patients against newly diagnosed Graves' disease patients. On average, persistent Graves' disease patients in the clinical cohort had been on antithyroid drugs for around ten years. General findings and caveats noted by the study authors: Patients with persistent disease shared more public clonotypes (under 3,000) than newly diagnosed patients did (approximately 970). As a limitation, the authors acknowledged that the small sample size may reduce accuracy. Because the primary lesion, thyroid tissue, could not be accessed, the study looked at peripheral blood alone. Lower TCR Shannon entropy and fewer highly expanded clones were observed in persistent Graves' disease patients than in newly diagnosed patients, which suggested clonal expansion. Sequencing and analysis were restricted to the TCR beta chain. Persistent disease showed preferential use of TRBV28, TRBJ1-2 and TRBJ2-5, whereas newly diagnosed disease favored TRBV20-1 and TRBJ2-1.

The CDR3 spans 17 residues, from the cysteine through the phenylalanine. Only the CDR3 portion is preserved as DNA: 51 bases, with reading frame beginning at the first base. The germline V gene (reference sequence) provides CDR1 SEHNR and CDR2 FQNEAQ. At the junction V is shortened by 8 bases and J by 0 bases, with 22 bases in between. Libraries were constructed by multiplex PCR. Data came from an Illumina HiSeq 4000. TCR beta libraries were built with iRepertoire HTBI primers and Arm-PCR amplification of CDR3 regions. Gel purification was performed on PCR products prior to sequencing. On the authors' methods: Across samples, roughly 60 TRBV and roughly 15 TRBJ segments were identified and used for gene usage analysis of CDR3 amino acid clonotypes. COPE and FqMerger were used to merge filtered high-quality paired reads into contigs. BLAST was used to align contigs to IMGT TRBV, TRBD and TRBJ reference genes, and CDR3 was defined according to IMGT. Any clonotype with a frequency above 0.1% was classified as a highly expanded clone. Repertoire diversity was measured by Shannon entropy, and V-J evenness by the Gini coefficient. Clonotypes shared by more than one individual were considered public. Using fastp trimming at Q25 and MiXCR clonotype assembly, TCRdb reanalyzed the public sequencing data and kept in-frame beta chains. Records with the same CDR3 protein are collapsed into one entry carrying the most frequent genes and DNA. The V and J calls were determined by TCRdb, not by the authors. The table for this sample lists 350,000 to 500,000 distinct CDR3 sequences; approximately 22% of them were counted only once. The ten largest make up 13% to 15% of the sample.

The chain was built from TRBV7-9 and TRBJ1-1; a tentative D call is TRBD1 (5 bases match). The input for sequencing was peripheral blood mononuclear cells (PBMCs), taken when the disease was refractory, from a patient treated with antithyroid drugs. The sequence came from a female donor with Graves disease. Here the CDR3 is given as CASGPPPRGPLNTEAFF. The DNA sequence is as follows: TGTGCCAGCGGACCACCTCCCCGGGGCCCCCTGAACACTGAAGCTTTCTTT.